The source of this T cell receptor beta chain is a study of T cells in Graves' hyperthyroidism and ophthalmopathy. Trimming took off 6 bases at V and 6 bases at J, with 17 bases between the two ends. CDR1 is DFQATT and CDR2 is SNEGSKA in the germline V gene (reference sequence). CDR3 size: 13 residues. TCR beta CDR3 regions were amplified from RNA. TCR CDR3 regions were first amplified by RT-PCR with HTBI primers. One entry per CDR3 protein results from TCRdb running MiXCR on the multiplex PCR reads. This sample has under 350,000 distinct CDR3 sequences, with roughly an eighth found just once. The receptor was isolated from a woman between 35 and 50 years old with Graves' ophthalmopathy. The V and J genes are TRBV20-1 and TRBJ1-1; possibly TRBD1 for D (5 bases). The specimen sequenced was blood. CDR3 in amino acids: CSALMGGIAEAFF. The CDR3 coding sequence is TGCAGTGCCCTCATGGGGGGGATCGCTGAAGCTTTCTTT.